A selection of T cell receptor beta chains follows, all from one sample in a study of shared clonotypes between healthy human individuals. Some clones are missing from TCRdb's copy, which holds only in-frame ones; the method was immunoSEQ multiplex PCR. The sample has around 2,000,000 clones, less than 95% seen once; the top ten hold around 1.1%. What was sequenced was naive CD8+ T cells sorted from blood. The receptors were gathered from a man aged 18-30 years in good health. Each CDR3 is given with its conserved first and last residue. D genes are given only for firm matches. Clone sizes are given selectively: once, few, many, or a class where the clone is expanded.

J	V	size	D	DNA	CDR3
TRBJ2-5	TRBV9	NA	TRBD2	TGTGCCAGCAGCGGTAGCGGGAGGGCAGAGACCCAGTACTTC	CASSGSGRAETQYF
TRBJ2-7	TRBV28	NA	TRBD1	TGTGCCAGCAGTGGGGAAGGGGACAGGGAGACCTACGAGCAGTACTTC	CASSGEGDRETYEQYF
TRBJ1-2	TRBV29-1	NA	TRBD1	TGCAGCGTTGAAGCTCCTCAGGGGGCGCGGGGCTACACCTTC	CSVEAPQGARGYTF
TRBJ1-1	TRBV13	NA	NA	TGTGCCAGCAGCCAGGGGAACACTGAAGCTTTCTTT	CASSQGNTEAFF
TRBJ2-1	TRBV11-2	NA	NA	TGTGCCAGCAGCTTAGAGGAGGAAGCAAGTGAGCAGTTCTTC	CASSLEEEASEQFF
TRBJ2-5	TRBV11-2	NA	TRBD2	TGTGCCAGCAGCTTAGGGACTAGCGGAGTGTACCAAGAGACCCAGTACTTC	CASSLGTSGVYQETQYF
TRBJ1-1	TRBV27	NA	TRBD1	TGTGCCAGCAGTTTAGACAGGGTCACTGAAGCTTTCTTT	CASSLDRVTEAFF
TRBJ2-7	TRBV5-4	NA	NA	TGTGCCAGCAGCTTGACTACTGGGAGGGAGCAGTACTTC	CASSLTTGREQYF
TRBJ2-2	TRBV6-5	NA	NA	TGTGCCAGCAGTGCCTCAGGGGCCAACACCGGGGAGCTGTTTTTT	CASSASGANTGELFF
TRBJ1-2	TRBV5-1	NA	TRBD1	TGCGCCAGCAGCTCGGAGGGGACAGGGGAGGACTATGGCTACACCTTC	CASSSEGTGEDYGYTF
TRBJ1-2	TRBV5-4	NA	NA	TGTGCCAGCAGCGCGGGCGTTGGCTACACCTTC	CASSAGVGYTF
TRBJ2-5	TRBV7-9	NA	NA	TGTGCCAGCAGCTCCCCTCAAGGGCGGGAGACCCAGTACTTC	CASSSPQGRETQYF
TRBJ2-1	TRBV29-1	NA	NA	TGCAGCGCCACACTAGCCGGGTCCTACAATGAGCAGTTCTTC	CSATLAGSYNEQFF
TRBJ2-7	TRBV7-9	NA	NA	TGTGCCAGCAGCGACACCGGGGCCTTCTACGAGCAGTACTTC	CASSDTGAFYEQYF
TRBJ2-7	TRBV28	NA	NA	TGTGCCAGCAGTTCCCGGCCTACTCTTTCAAGAGTCTACGAGCAGTACTTC	CASSSRPTLSRVYEQYF
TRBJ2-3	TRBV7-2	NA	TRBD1	TGTGCCAGCAGTCCTCCGACAGGGGGCACAGATACGCAGTATTTT	CASSPPTGGTDTQYF
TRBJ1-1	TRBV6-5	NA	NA	TGTGCCAGCAGAATAGGGGGGACCACTGAAGCTTTCTTT	CASRIGGTTEAFF
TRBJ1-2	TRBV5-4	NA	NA	TGTGCCAGCAGCTTGTCAGGGGCTCCTAACTATGGCTACACCTTC	CASSLSGAPNYGYTF
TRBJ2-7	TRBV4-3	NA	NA	TGCGCCAGCAGCCAAGGGCGGAGATGGTCCTACGAGCAGTACTTC	CASSQGRRWSYEQYF
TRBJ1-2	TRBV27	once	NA	TGTGCCAGCAGTTTAAAGCAGGGGACCCCGTACGGCTACACCTTC	CASSLKQGTPYGYTF
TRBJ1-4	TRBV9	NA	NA	TGTGCCAGCAGCGTAGGCCAGGTCCCGGAAAAACTGTTTTTT	CASSVGQVPEKLFF
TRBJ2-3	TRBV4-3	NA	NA	TGCGCCAGCAGCCAAGCCACGGACCAGACGTTCACAGATACGCAGTATTTT	CASSQATDQTFTDTQYF
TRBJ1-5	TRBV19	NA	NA	TGTGCCAGCACCTGGGAGGGTCAGGGCAATCAGCCCCAGCATTTT	CASTWEGQGNQPQHF
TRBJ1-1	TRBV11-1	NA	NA	TGTGCCAGCAGCTTAGCGCGCGGGCACCCGAACACTGAAGCTTTCTTT	CASSLARGHPNTEAFF
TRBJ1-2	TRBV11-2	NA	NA	TGTGCCAGCAGCCCACCCTACACCTTC	CASSPPYTF
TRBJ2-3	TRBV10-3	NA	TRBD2	TGTGCCGCACGCGGGGGGAGCACAGATACGCAGTATTTT	CAARGGSTDTQYF
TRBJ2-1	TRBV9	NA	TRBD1	TGTGCCAGCAGCGTAGGGGGACAGCTACACAATGAGCAGTTCTTC	CASSVGGQLHNEQFF
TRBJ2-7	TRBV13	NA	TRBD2	TGTGCCAGCAGCTTATCTAGAGTCACTAGCGGGGATACCTACGAGCAGTACTTC	CASSLSRVTSGDTYEQYF
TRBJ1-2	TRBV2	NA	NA	TGTGCCAGCGAAGCGGGGCAGTTCTATGGCTACACCTTC	CASEAGQFYGYTF
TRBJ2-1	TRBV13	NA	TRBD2	TGTGCCAGCAGCTTAGTGAGGCGGGAGGGCCGGTATGAGCAGTTCTTC	CASSLVRREGRYEQFF
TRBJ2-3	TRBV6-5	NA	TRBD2	TGTGCCAGCAGTCTAGGGGAGGGTACGCAGTATTTT	CASSLGEGTQYF
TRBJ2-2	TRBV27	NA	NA	TGTGCCAGCAGTTTATATCACAGTGTGAACACCGGGGAGCTGTTTTTT	CASSLYHSVNTGELFF
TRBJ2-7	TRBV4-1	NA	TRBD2	TGCGCCAGCAGCCAAGATCGGCTAGCGGGGGACGAGCAGTACTTC	CASSQDRLAGDEQYF
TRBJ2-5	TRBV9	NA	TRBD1	TGTGCCAGCAGTGACGGGACAGGGCAAGAGACCCAGTACTTC	CASSDGTGQETQYF
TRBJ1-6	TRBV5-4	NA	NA	TGTGCCAGCAGCTCCGATCCGTCTTACTCCTATAATTCACCCCTCCACTTT	CASSSDPSYSYNSPLHF
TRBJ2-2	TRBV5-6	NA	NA	TGTGCCAGCAGCCCTGAGATGACCGGGGAGCTGTTTTTT	CASSPEMTGELFF
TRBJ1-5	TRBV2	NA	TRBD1	TGTGCCAGCATTGGGACAGGGGGCGTTCTCGGTCTATCACCCCAGCATTTT	CASIGTGGVLGLSPQHF
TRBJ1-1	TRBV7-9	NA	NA	NA	CASSLVGLGSSLF
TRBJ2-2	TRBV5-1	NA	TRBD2	TGCGCCAGCAGCTTGAGTCTAGCGGCCACCGGGGAGCTGTTTTTT	CASSLSLAATGELFF
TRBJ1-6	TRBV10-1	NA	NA	TGCGCCAGCAGTAGAGGTGGCTATAATTCACCCCTCCACTTT	CASSRGGYNSPLHF
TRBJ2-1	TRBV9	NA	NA	TGTGCCAGCAGCGTAGGAGGGGGGTTCTACAATGAGCAGTTCTTC	CASSVGGGFYNEQFF
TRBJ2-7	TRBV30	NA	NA	TGTGCCTGGAGTTTACAGGCGGGCGAGCAGTACTTC	CAWSLQAGEQYF
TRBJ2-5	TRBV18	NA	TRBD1	TGTGCCAGCTCACCATTGACAGGGCCCCAAGAGACCCAGTACTTC	CASSPLTGPQETQYF
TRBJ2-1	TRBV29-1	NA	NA	TGCAGCGTTGAAAGGACGGGATATCCTGAGCAGTTCTTC	CSVERTGYPEQFF
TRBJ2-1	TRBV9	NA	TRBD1	TGTGCCAGCAGCGGAGGACAGGGACGGAATGAGCAGTTCTTC	CASSGGQGRNEQFF
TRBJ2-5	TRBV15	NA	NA	TGTGCCACCAGCCCCCGAGCCGGGACTTTACCTCAGACCCAGTACTTC	CATSPRAGTLPQTQYF
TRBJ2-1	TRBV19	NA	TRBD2	TGTGCCAGTACCCCCGGGGGGGTAGGGAACTACAATGAGCAGTTCTTC	CASTPGGVGNYNEQFF
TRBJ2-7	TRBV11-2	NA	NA	TGTGCCAGCAGCCAAGAATTTGGACTGCACTACGAGCAGTACTTC	CASSQEFGLHYEQYF
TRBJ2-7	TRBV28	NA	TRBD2	TGTGCCAGCAGTTTCCCAGCGGGGGGGACCTACGAGCAGTACTTC	CASSFPAGGTYEQYF
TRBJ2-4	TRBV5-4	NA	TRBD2	TGTGCCAGCAGCTCACCTTCGTTAGCGGGGACCAACATTCAGTACTTC	CASSSPSLAGTNIQYF
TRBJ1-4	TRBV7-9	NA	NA	TGTGCCAGCAGCTCCTATTCGGGCAGGGGTGATGAAAAACTGTTTTTT	CASSSYSGRGDEKLFF
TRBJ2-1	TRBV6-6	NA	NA	TGTGCCAGCAGTTACTCCTATGAGCAGTTCTTC	CASSYSYEQFF
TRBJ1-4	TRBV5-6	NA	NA	TGTGCCAGCAGCTCTTCGGCAGGAACGGTGGGTAGGAAACTGTTTTTT	CASSSSAGTVGRKLFF
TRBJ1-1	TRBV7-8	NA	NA	TGTGCCAGCAGCTTAAGGACGGAGGGTATGAACACTGAAGCTTTCTTT	CASSLRTEGMNTEAFF